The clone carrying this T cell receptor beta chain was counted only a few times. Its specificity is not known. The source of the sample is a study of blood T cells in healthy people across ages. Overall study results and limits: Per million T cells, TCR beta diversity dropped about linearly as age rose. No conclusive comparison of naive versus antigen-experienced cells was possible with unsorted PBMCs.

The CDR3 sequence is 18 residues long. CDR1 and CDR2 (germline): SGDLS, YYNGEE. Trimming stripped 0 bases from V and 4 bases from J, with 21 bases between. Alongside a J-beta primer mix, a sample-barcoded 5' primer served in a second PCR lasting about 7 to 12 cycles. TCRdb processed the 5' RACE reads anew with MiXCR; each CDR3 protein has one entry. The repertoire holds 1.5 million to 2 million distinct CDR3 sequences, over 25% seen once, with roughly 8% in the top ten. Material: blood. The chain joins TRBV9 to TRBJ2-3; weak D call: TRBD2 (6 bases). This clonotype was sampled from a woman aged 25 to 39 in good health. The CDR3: CASSVGLANHLVADTQYF. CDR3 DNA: TGTGCCAGCAGCGTAGGTCTAGCGAACCATCTTGTGGCAGATACGCAGTATTTT.